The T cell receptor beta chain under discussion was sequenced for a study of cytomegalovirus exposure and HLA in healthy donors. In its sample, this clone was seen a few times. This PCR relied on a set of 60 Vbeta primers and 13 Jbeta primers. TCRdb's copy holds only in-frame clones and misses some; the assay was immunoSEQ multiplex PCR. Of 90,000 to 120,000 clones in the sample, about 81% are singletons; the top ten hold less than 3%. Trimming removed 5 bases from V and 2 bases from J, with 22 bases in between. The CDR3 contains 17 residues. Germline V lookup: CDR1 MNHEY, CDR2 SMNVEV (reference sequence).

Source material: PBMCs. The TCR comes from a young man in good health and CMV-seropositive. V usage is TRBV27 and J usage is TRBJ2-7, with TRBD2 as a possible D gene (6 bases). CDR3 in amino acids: CASSPDTGWRGTYEQYF. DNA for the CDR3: TGTGCCAGCAGTCCTGACACGGGTTGGCGGGGTACCTACGAGCAGTACTTC.